The rows below give T cell receptor beta chains drawn from one sample of a study of shared clonotypes between healthy human individuals. The repertoire was sequenced with immunoSEQ multiplex PCR; TCRdb's copy has only in-frame clones and lacks some. This table holds around 2,000,000 clones, more than 85% found once. The specimen sequenced was naive CD8+ T cells from PBMCs. These receptors came from a man aged 18 to 35 in good health. Some clones in this sample may be carry-over from other donors' samples. The CDR3 runs from the conserved cysteine through the conserved F or W. Each record gives: D gene, J gene, V gene, clone size, CDR3 DNA, CDR3 protein. The D gene is left open where the match is weak. The size of a clone is reported for some rows only, either as once, few or many, or as a class for expanded clones.

TRBD2,TRBJ2-5,TRBV9,.,TGTGCCAGCAGCGACGTACTAGCGAACCAAGAGACCCAGTACTTC,CASSDVLANQETQYF
.,TRBJ1-2,TRBV15,.,TGTGCCACCAGCACGCGACACCAGCCCTATGGCTACACCTTC,CATSTRHQPYGYTF
.,TRBJ1-5,TRBV2,.,TGTGCCAGCAGTGAGTCCGGGACACTGAACGGTCAGCCCCAGCATTTT,CASSESGTLNGQPQHF
TRBD1,TRBJ1-1,TRBV10-3,.,TGTGCCATCAGTGACGCGGACAGGGTCACTGAAGCTTTCTTT,CAISDADRVTEAFF
TRBD1,TRBJ1-5,TRBV15,.,TGTGCCACCAGCCGAGCCCCGGGACAGGGTTTAGAGCCCCAGCATTTT,CATSRAPGQGLEPQHF
.,TRBJ2-7,TRBV28,.,TGTGCCAGCAGCCGCTTATACACCGGGGTCCACGAGCAGTACTTC,CASSRLYTGVHEQYF
.,TRBJ2-7,TRBV5-1,.,TGCGCCAGCAGCCAACCTTCCTACGAGCAGTACTTC,CASSQPSYEQYF
.,TRBJ1-2,TRBV6-5,.,TGTGCCAGCAGTTACTCAGTCGGGGTTTCTGGCTACACCTTC,CASSYSVGVSGYTF
.,TRBJ2-2,TRBV30,.,TGTGCCTGGAGCGGCAGGGAAGTCTTCGGGGAGCTGTTTTTT,CAWSGREVFGELFF
.,TRBJ2-7,TRBV6-5,.,TGTGCCAGTAGACTGACAGAGGACTACGAGCAGTACTTC,CASRLTEDYEQYF
TRBD1,TRBJ2-1,TRBV19,once,TGTGCCAGTAGTACGGACAGGAGCTCCTACAATGAGCAGTTCTTC,CASSTDRSSYNEQFF
TRBD1,TRBJ2-7,TRBV27,.,TGTGCCAGCAGTTTAGACAGGGGCGCCTACGAGCAGTACTTC,CASSLDRGAYEQYF
.,TRBJ2-2,TRBV11-3,.,TGTGCCAGCAGCCAAGATGAGGGGGACGTTTTAAACACCGGGGAGCTGTTTTTT,CASSQDEGDVLNTGELFF
TRBD1,TRBJ2-7,TRBV29-1,.,TGCAGCGCTCGGACAGGTTTCTCCTACGAGCAGTACTTC,CSARTGFSYEQYF
TRBD1,TRBJ2-7,TRBV4-3,.,TGCGCCAGCAGCCAAGACCGGGACAGTAACTACGAGCAGTACTTC,CASSQDRDSNYEQYF
TRBD2,TRBJ2-2,TRBV7-9,.,TGTGCCAGCAGCTCCCGCCAGTGGCGGGAGTGGAGCACCGGGGAGCTGTTTTTT,CASSSRQWREWSTGELFF
.,TRBJ1-1,TRBV13,.,TGTGCCAGCAGCTTCGGAGGGGATAACACTGAAGCTTTCTTT,CASSFGGDNTEAFF
TRBD1,TRBJ2-7,TRBV19,.,TGTGCCAGTAGTATTACCGGGACAGGGGGCATCGGTCTGTACTTC,CASSITGTGGIGLYF
TRBD1,TRBJ2-1,TRBV27,.,TGTGCCAGCAGTTTAGCCCCGGGACAGGGGCGCAATGAGCAGTTCTTC,CASSLAPGQGRNEQFF
TRBD1,TRBJ2-7,TRBV7-9,.,TGTGCCAGCAGCTTCCGGGACAGGGGGCTGGGGATCCACGAGCAGTACTTC,CASSFRDRGLGIHEQYF
.,TRBJ2-5,TRBV9,.,TGTGCCAGCAGCAACCAGCTGAAGCAAGAGACCCAGTACTTC,CASSNQLKQETQYF
.,TRBJ2-7,TRBV6-1,.,TGTGCCAGCAGGACCAGGCCCGAGCAGTACTTC,CASRTRPEQYF
.,TRBJ2-7,TRBV27,.,TGTGCCAGCAGTTGGGGAACAGGGTTTGGGGGGCAGTACTTC,CASSWGTGFGGQYF
.,TRBJ2-2,TRBV4-3,.,TGCGCCAGCAGCCAAGGGCGGTCCGGGGAGCTGTTTTTT,CASSQGRSGELFF
TRBD1,TRBJ1-1,TRBV7-9,.,TGTGCCAGCAGCGCACCCGGGACAGGGGACCCTGAAGCTTTCTTT,CASSAPGTGDPEAFF
TRBD2,TRBJ2-1,TRBV11-2,.,TGTGCCAGCAGCTTAGGGGTAGCGGGAGTAACCAATGAGCAGTTCTTC,CASSLGVAGVTNEQFF
.,TRBJ2-2,TRBV29-1,.,TGCAGCGGGTTGGGACAGAACACCGGGGAGCTGTTTTTT,CSGLGQNTGELFF
.,TRBJ2-7,TRBV27,.,TGTGCCAGCAGTTTAAGGCTCGGGTACGTCACCTACGAGCAGTACTTC,CASSLRLGYVTYEQYF
TRBD1,TRBJ2-7,TRBV28,.,TGTGCCAGCAGTACAGGGGGGTGGTATTACGAGCAGTACTTC,CASSTGGWYYEQYF